This T cell receptor (beta chain) was sequenced for a study of blood T cell repertoires in COVID-19. This clone was seen only once. Germline V gene sequence: CDR1 LGHNA, CDR2 YNFKEQ. The V gene lost 4 bases and the J gene lost 7 bases, with 10 bases spanning the gap. CDR3 length equals 12 residues. Measured with immunoSEQ multiplex PCR; TCRdb has only the in-frame clones, and not every one. The table records about 110,000 clones, around 82% of them present only once. The TCR originated in a woman between 55 and 75 years old with acute or convalescent COVID-19. The chain carries TRBV4-2 and TRBJ1-1; unclear D gene. Sequencing was done on a sample of peripheral blood. As DNA, the CDR3 is TGTGCCAGCAGCCCAGACGGTGTTGAAGCTTTCTTT. This sequence encodes CASSPDGVEAFF.